One TCR beta chain is described in this entry. The CDR3 sequence is 11 residues long. The germline V gene encodes CDR1 SNHLY and CDR2 FYNNEI. The V and J ends lost 3 bases and 12 bases respectively, with 11 bases between them. This sample was taken from a study of blood T cell repertoires in COVID-19. Whole-study context: T cells, B-cell-depleted T cells, or PBMCs supplied cDNA or gDNA.

Participant-reported clinical history was the basis for cohort assignment. Resolution of symptoms, clearance, or two negative PCRs was present in recovered Cohort 3 donors. Per the authors' pipeline: Reference gene primer amplification yielded estimated nucleated cell counts. TCRdb's table, derived via immunoSEQ multiplex PCR, lists solely in-frame clones and lacks some. That table gives V, J and clone size, and the DNA gave D and trimming. The sample gives about 300,000 clones, more than 75% of which show up once; around 4.6% is in the top ten. V and J are TRBV2 and TRBJ1-2, with D perhaps TRBD1 (5 bases). The sequence was obtained from a young man who had recovered from COVID-19. The sequencing sample was made of PBMCs or T cells enriched from blood (not recorded which). The chain's CDR3 is CASSEEQDNTF. For the CDR3, the DNA is TGTGCCAGCAGTGAGGAGCAGGACAACACCTTC.